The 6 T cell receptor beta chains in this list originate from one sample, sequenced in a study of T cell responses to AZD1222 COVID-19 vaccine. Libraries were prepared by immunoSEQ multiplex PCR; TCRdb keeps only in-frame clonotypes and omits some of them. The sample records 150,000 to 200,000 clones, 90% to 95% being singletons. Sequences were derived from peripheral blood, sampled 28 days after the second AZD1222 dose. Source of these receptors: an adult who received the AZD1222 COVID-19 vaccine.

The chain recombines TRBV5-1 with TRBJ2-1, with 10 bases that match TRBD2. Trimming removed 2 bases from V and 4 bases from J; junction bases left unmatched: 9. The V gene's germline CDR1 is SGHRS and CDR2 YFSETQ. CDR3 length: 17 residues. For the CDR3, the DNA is TGCGCCAGCAGCTTCCCCAGGACTAGCGGAACTTACAATGAGCAGTTCTTC. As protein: CASSFPRTSGTYNEQFF.

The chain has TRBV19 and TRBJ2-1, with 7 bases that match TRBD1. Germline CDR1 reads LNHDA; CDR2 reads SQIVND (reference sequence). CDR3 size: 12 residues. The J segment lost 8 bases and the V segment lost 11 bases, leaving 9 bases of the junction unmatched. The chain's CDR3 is CASSSQGYEQFF. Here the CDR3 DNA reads TGTGCCTCCTCGTCACAGGGGTATGAGCAGTTCTTC.

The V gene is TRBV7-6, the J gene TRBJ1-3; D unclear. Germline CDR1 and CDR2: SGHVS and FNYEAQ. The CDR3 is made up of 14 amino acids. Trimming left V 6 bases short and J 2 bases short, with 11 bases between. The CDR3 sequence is CASRDPGTGNTIYF. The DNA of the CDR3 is TGTGCCAGCAGAGATCCGGGTACTGGAAACACCATATATTTT.

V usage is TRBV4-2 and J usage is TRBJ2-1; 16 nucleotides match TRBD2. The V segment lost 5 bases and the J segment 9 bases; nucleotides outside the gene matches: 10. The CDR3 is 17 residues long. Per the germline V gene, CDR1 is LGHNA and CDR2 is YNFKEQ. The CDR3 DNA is TGTGCCAGCAGCAACACCGGGACTAGCGGGAGGGCCGTTGAGCAGTTCTTC. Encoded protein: CASSNTGTSGRAVEQFF.

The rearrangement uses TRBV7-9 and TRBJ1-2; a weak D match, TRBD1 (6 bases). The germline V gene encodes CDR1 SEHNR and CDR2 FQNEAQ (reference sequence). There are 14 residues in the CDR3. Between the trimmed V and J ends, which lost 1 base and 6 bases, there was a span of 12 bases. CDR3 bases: TGTGCCAGCAGCTTAGGTGGGCAGGGGCATGGCTACACCTTC. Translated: CASSLGGQGHGYTF. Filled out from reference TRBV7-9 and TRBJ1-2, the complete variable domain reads DTGVSQNPRHKITKRGQNVTFRCDPISEHNRLYWYRQTLGQGPEFLTYFQNEAQLEKSRLLSDRFSAERPKGSFSTLEIQRTEQGDSAMYLCASSLGGQGHGYTFGSGTRLTVV.

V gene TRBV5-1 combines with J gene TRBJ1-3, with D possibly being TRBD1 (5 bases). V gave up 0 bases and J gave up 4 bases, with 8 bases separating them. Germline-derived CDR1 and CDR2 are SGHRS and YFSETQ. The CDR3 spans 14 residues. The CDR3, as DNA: TGCGCCAGCAGCTTGGGGGACCCAGGAAACACCATATATTTT. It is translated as CASSLGDPGNTIYF.